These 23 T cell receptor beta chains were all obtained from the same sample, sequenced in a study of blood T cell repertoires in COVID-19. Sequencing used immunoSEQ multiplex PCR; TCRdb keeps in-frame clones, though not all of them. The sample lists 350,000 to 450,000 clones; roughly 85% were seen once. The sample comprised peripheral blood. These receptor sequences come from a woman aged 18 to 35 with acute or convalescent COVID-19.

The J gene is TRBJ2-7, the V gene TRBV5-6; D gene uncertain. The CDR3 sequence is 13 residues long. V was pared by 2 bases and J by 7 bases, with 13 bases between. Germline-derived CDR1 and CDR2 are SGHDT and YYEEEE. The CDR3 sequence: CASSLTGRGEQYF. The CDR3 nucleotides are TGTGCCAGCAGCTTAACGGGTCGAGGTGAGCAGTACTTC.

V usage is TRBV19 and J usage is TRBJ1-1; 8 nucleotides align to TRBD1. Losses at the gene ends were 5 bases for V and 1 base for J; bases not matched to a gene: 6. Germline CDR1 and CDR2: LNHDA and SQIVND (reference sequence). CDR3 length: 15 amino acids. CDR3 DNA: TGTGCCAGTAGTGAACGGGACAGGTCGAACACTGAAGCTTTCTTT. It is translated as CASSERDRSNTEAFF.

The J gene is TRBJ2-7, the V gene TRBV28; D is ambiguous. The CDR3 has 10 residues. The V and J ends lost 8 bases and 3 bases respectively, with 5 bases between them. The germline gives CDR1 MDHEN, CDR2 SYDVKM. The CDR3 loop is CASYCYEQYF. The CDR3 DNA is TGTGCCAGCTACTGCTACGAGCAGTACTTC.

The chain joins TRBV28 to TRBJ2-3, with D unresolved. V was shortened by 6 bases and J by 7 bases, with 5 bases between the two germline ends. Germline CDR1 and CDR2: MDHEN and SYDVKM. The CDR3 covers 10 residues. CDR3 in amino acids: CASSLNTQYF. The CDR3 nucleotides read TGTGCCAGCAGCCTAAATACGCAGTATTTT.

The DNA for the CDR3 is TGTGCCAGCAGCGGACAACAGAATTCACCCCTCCACTTT. Its protein is CASSGQQNSPLHF. The chain employs TRBV12-3 or TRBV12-4 and TRBJ1-6, with TRBD1 as a possible D gene (5 bases). Trimming cost V 6 bases and J 7 bases, with 10 bases left between them. This CDR3 is 13 amino acids long.

The DNA of the CDR3 is TGTGCCATCAGTGAGAGGCAGGGGTTTGAAGCTTTCTTT. Translation: CAISERQGFEAFF. This rearrangement joins TRBV10-3 to TRBJ1-1, with D possibly being TRBD1 (6 bases). Trimming left V 2 bases short and J 7 bases short, with 11 bases between. This CDR3 region has 13 residues. CDR1 is ENHRY, CDR2 SYGVKD, per germline.

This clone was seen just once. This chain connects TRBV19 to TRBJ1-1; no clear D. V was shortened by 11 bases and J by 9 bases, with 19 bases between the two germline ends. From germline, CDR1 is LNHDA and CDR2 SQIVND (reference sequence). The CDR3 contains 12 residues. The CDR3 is CASRADGVKAFF. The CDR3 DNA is TGTGCCTCACGGGCCGACGGGGTTAAAGCTTTCTTT.

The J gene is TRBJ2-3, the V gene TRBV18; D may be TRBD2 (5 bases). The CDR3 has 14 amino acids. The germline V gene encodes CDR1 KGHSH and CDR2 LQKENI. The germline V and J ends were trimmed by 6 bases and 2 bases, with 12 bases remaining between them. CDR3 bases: TGTGCCAGCTCCCTTGGACTCGACACAGATACGCAGTATTTT. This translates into CASSLGLDTDTQYF. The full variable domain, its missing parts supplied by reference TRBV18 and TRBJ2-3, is NAGVMQNPRHLVRRRGQEARLRCSPMKGHSHVYWYRQLPEEGLKFMVYLQKENIIDESGMPKERFSAEFPKEGPSILRIQQVVRGDSAAYFCASSLGLDTDTQYFGPGTRLTVL.

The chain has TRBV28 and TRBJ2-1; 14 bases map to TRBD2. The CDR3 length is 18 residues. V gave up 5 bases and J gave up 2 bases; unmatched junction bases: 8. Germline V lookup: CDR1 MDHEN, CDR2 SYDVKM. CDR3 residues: CASSLGLAGGLTYNEQFF. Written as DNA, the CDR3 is TGTGCCAGCAGTCTCGGACTAGCGGGAGGCTTAACCTACAATGAGCAGTTCTTC.

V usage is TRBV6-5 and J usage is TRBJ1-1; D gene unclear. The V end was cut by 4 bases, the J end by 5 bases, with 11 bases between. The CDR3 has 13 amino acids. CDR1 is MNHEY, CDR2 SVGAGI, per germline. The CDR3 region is CASSFIGRTEAFF. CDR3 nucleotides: TGTGCCAGCAGTTTCATAGGGAGGACTGAAGCTTTCTTT.

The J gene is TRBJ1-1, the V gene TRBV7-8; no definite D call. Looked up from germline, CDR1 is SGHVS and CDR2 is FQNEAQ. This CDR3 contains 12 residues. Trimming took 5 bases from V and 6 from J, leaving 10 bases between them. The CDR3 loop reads CASSPSQSEAFF. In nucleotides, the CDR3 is TGTGCCAGCAGCCCCTCCCAGTCTGAAGCTTTCTTT.

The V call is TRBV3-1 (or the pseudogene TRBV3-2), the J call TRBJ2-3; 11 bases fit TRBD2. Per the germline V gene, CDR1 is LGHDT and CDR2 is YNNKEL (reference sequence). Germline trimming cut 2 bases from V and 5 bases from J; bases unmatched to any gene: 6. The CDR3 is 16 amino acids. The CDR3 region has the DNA TGTGCCAGCAGCCAACGTAGCGGGGGGGCGGGAGATACGCAGTATTTT. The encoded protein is CASSQRSGGAGDTQYF.

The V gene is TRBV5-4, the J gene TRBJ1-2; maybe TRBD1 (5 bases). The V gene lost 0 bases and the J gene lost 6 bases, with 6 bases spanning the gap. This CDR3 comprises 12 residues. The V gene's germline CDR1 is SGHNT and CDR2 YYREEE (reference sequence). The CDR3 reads CASSLEGDGYTF. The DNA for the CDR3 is TGTGCCAGCAGCTTGGAAGGGGATGGCTACACCTTC. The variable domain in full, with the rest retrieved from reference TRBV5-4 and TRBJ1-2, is ETGVTQSPTHLIKTRGQQVTLRCSSQSGHNTVSWYQQALGQGPQFIFQYYREEENGRGNFPPRFSGLQFPNYSSELNVNALELDDSALYLCASSLEGDGYTFGSGTRLTVV.

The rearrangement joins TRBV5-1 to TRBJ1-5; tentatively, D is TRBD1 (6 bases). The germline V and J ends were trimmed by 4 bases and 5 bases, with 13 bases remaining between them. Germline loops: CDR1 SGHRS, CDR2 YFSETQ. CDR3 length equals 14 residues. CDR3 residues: CASSQQAGDQPQHF. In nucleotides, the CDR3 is TGCGCCAGCAGCCAACAGGCAGGGGATCAGCCCCAGCATTTT.

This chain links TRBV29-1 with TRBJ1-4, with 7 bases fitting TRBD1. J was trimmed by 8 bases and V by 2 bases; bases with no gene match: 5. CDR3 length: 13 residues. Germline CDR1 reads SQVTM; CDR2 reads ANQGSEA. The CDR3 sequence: CSVEQGEVEKLFF. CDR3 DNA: TGCAGCGTTGAACAGGGGGAGGTGGAAAAACTGTTTTTT.

For the CDR3, the DNA is TGTGCCAGCAGCTTAGAGTGGGGACAGGGTTTAGGGCAGCCCCAGCATTTT. This gives the protein CASSLEWGQGLGQPQHF. The genes are TRBV7-8 and TRBJ1-5, with 9 bases lining up with TRBD1. Germline CDR1 reads SGHVS; CDR2 reads FQNEAQ. The CDR3 totals 17 residues. Trimming removed 1 base from V and 7 bases from J; junction bases left unmatched: 11.

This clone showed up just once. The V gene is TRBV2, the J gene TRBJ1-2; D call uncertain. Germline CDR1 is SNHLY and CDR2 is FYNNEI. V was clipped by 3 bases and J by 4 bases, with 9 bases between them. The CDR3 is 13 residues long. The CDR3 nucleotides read TGTGCCAGCAGTGAGGGCCCGATCTATGGCTACACCTTC. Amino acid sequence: CASSEGPIYGYTF. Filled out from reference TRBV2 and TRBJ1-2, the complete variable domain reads EPEVTQTPSHQVTQMGQEVILRCVPISNHLYFYWYRQILGQKVEFLVSFYNNEISEKSEIFDDQFSVERPDGSNFTLKIRSTKLEDSAMYFCASSEGPIYGYTFGSGTRLTVV.

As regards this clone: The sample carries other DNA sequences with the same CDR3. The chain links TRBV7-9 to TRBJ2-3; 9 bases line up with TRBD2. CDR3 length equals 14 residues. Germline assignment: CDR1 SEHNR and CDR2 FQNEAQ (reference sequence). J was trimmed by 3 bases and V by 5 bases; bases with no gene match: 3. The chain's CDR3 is CASSPSGNTDTQYF. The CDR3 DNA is TGTGCCAGCAGCCCTAGCGGGAATACAGATACGCAGTATTTT.

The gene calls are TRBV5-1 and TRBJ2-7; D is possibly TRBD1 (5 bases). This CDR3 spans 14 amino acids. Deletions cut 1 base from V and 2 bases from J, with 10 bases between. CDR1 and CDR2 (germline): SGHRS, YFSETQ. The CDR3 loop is CASSLRAGTYEQYF. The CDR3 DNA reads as TGCGCCAGCAGCTTGCGTGCAGGGACCTACGAGCAGTACTTC.

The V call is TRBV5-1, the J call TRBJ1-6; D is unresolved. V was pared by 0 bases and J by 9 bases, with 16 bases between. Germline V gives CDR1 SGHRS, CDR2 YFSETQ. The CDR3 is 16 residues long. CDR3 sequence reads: CASSLAEPSGGSPLHF. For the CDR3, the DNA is TGCGCCAGCAGCTTGGCGGAGCCCTCAGGAGGTTCACCCCTCCACTTT.

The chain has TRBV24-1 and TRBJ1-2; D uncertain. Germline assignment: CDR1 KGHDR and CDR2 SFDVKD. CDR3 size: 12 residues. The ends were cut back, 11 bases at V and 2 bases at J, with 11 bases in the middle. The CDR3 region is CAIEGGNYGYTF. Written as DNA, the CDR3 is TGTGCCATCGAGGGCGGAAACTATGGCTACACCTTC.

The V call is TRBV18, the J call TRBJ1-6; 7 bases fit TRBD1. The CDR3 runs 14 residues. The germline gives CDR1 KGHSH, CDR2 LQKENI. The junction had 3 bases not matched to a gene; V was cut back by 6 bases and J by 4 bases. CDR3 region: CASSPGQYNSPLHF. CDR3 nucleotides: TGTGCCAGCTCGCCGGGACAGTATAATTCACCCCTCCACTTT.

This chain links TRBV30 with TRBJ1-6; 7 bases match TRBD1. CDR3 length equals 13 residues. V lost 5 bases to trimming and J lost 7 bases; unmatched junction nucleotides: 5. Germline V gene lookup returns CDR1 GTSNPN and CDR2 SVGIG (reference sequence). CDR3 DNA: TGTGCCTGGGGAACAGGGGCGAATTCACCCCTCCACTTT. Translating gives CAWGTGANSPLHF.